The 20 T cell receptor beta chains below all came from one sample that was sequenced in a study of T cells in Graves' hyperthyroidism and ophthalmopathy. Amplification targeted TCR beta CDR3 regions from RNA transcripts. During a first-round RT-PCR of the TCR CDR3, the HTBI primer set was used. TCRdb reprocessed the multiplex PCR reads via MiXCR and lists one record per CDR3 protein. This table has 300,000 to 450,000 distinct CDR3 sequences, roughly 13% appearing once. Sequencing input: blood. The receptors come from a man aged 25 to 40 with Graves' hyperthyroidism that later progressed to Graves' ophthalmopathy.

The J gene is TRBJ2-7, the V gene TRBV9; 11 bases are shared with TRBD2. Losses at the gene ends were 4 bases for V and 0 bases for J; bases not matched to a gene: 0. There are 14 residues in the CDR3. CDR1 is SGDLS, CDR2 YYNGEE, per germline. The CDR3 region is CASSTSGSSYEQYF. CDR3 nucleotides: TGTGCCAGCAGCACTAGCGGGAGCTCCTACGAGCAGTACTTC.

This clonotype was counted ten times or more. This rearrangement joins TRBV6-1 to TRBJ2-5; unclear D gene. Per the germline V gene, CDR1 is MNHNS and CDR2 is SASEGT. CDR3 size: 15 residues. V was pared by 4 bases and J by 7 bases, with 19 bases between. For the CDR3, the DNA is TGTGCCAGCAGTGCGCAGAACTTAAAGTGGGGGACCCAGTACTTC. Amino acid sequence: CASSAQNLKWGTQYF.

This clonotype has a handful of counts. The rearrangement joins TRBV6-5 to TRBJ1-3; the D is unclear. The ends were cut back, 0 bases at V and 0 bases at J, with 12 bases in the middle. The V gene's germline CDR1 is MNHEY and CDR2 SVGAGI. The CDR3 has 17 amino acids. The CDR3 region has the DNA TGTGCCAGCAGTTACTCGATGCAGGTCCGCTCTGGAAACACCATATATTTT. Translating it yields CASSYSMQVRSGNTIYF.

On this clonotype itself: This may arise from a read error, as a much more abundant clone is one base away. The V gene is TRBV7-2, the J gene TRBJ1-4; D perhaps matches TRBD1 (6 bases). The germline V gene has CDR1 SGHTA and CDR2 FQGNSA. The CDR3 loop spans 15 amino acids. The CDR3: CVSSLGGPRDEKLFF. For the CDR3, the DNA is TGTGTCAGCAGCTTAGGGGGGCCCCGGGACGAAAAACTGTTTTTT. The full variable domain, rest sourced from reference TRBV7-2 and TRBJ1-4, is GAGVSQSPSNKVTEKGKDVELRCDPISGHTALYWYRQSLGQGLEFLIYFQGNSAPDKSGLPSDRFSAERTGGSVSTLTIQRTQQEDSAVYLCVSSLGGPRDEKLFFGSGTQLSVL.

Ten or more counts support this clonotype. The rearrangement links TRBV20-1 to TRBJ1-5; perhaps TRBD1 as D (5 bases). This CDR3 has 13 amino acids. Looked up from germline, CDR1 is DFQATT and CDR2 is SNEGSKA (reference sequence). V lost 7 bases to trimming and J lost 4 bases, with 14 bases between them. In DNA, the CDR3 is TGCAGTGGAGCCGGGACCCATAATCAGCCCCAGCATTTT. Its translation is CSGAGTHNQPQHF.

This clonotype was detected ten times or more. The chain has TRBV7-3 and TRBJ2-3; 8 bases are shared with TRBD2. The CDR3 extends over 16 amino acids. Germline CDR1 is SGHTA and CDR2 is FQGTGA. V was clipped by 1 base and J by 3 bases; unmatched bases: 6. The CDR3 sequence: CASSLKVAGGTDTQYF. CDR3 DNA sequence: TGTGCCAGCAGCTTAAAGGTTGCGGGGGGAACAGATACGCAGTATTTT.

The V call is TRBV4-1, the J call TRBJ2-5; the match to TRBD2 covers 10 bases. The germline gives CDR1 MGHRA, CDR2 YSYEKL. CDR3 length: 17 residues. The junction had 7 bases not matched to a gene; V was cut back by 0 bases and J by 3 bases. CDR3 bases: TGCGCCAGCAGCCAAGATCAAGCGGGGGGGCCCAAAGAGACCCAGTACTTC. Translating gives CASSQDQAGGPKETQYF.

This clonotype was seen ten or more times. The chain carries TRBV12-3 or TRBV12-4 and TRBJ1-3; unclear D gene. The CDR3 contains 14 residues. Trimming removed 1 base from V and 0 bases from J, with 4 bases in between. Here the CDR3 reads CASSLGYSGNTIYF. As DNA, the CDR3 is TGTGCCAGCAGTTTAGGGTACTCTGGAAACACCATATATTTT.

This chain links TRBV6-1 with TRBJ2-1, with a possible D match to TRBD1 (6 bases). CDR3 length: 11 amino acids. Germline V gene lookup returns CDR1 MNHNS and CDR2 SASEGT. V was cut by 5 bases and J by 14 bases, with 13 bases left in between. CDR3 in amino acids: CASSLQGREFF. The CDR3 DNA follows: TGTGCCAGCAGTTTACAGGGCCGCGAGTTCTTC.

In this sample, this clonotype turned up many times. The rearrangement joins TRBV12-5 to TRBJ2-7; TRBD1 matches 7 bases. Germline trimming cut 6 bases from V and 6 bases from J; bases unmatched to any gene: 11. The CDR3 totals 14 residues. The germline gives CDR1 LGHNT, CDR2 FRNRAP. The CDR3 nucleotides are TGTGCTAGTGGAAGGGACAGCCAGAAACCCGAGCAGTACTTC. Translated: CASGRDSQKPEQYF. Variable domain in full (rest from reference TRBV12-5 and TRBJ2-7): DARVTQTPRHKVTEMGQEVTMRCQPILGHNTVFWYRQTMMQGLELLAYFRNRAPLDDSGMPKDRFSAEMPDATLATLKIQPSEPRDSAVYFCASGRDSQKPEQYFGPGTRLTVT.

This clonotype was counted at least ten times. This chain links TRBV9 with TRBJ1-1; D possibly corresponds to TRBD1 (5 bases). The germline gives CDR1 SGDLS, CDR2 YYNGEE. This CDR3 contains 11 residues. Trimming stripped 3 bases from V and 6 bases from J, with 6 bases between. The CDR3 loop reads CASSGGAEAFF. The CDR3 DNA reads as TGTGCCAGCAGCGGGGGGGCTGAAGCTTTCTTT.

This CDR3 reads CSARRDRRDQPQHF. The CDR3 DNA sequence: TGCAGTGCTAGAAGAGACAGGCGGGATCAGCCCCAGCATTTT. V usage is TRBV20-1 and J usage is TRBJ1-5; D might be TRBD1 (6 bases). Germline CDR1 is DFQATT and CDR2 is SNEGSKA (reference sequence). The CDR3 loop spans 14 amino acids. Trimming cost V 2 bases and J 5 bases, with 13 bases left between them.

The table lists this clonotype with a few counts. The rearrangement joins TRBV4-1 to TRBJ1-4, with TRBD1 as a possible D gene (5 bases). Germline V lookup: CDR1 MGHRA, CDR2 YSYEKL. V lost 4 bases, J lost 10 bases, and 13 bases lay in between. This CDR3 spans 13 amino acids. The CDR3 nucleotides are TGCGCCAGCAGCCTAGCTGGGGCAGGAAAACTGTTTTTT. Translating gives CASSLAGAGKLFF.

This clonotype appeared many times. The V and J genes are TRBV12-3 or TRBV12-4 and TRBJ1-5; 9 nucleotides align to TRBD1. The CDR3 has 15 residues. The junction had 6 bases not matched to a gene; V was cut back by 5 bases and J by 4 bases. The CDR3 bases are TGTGCCAGCAGTGTACCCGGGACAGGGAATCAGCCCCAGCATTTT. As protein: CASSVPGTGNQPQHF.

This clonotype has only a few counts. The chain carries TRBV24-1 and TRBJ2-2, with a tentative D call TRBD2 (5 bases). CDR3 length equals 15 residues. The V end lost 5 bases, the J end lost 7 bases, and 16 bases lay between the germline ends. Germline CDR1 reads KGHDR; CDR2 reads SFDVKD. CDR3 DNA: TGTGCCACCAGTGCCCCGGGGTACGCGAACGGGGAGCTGTTTTTT. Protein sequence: CATSAPGYANGELFF.

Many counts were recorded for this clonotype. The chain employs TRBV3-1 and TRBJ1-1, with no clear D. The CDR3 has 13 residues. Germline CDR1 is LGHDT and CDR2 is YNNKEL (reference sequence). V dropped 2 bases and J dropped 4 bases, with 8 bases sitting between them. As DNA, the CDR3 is TGTGCCAGCAGCCAAAGCTGGGCCACTGAAGCTTTCTTT. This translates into CASSQSWATEAFF.

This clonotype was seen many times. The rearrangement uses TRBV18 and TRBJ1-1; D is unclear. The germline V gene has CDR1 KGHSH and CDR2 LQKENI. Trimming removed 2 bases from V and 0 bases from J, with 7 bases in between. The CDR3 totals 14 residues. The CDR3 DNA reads TGTGCCAGCTCACCATTGGTGATGAACACTGAAGCTTTCTTT. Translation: CASSPLVMNTEAFF.

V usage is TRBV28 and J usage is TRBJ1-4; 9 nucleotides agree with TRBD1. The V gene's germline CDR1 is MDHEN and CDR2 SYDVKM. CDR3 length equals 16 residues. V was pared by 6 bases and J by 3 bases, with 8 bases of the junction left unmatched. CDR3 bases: TGTGCCAGCAGCCCGGGACAGGGTTGGTCTAATGAAAAACTGTTTTTT. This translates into CASSPGQGWSNEKLFF.

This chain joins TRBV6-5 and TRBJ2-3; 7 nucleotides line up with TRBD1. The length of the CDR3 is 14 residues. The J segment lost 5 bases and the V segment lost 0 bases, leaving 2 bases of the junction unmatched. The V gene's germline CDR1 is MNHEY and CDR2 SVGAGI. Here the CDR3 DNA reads TGTGCCAGCAGTTACTCAGGGGGCTTAGATACGCAGTATTTT. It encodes CASSYSGGLDTQYF.

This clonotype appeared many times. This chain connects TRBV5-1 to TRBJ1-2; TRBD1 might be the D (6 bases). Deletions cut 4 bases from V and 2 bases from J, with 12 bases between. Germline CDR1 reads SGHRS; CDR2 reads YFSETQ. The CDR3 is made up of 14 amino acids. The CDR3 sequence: CASSPQGPNYGYTF. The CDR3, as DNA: TGCGCCAGCAGCCCCCAGGGGCCCAACTATGGCTACACCTTC.